This T cell receptor (beta chain) is drawn from a study of shared clonotypes between healthy human individuals. Study as a whole: The composition of the donors was two women and a few men aged 18 to 49. Each donor's CD8 memory used one plate, CD8 naive two, each CD4 subset three.

The assay was immunoSEQ multiplex PCR, and TCRdb's table has in-frame clones only and misses some. The sample has around 1.9 million clones; approximately 94% are singletons. Study-wide points: In contrast to clonotypes shared by all four donors, non-shared clonotypes had lower generation probabilities.

CD8 cells regarded as naive lacked CD45RO, were positively chosen for CCR7, and omitted terminally differentiated effector memory CD45RA+ cells. Per the germline V gene, CDR1 is SGHKS and CDR2 is YYEKEE (reference sequence). V was trimmed by 2 bases and J by 6 bases, leaving 6 bases between them. This CDR3 has 12 amino acids. In regard to this clone: Its antigen is unidentified.

The sequence was collected from a man aged 18 to 30 in good health. Some clones in this sample may be carry-over from other donors' samples. V and J are TRBV5-5 and TRBJ2-1; D uncertain. What was sequenced was naive CD8+ T cells from PBMCs. In nucleotides, the CDR3 is TGTGCCAGCAGCTTCCCTGTCAATGAGCAGTTCTTC. Amino acid sequence: CASSFPVNEQFF.